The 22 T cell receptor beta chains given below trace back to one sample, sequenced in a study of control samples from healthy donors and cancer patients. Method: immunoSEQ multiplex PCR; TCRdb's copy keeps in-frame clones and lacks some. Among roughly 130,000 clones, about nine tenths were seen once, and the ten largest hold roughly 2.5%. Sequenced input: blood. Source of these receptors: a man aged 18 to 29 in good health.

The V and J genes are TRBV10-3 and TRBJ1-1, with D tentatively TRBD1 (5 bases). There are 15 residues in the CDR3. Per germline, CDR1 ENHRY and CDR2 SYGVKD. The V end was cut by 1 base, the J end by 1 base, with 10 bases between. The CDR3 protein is CAISEWVGANTEAFF. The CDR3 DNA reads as TGTGCCATCAGTGAGTGGGTTGGGGCGAACACTGAAGCTTTCTTT.

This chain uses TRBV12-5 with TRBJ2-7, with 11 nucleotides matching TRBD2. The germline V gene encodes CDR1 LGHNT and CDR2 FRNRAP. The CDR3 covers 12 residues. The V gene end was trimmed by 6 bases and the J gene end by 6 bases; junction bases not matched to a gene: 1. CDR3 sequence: CASGTSGGEQYV. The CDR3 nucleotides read TGTGCTAGTGGCACTAGCGGGGGCGAGCAGTACGTC.

The CDR3 region is CAWSAASTDTQYF. Here the CDR3 DNA reads TGTGCCTGGAGTGCAGCTAGCACAGATACGCAGTATTTT. This chain links TRBV30 with TRBJ2-3, with D unresolved. The V and J ends lost 1 base and 0 bases respectively, with 5 bases between them. The CDR3 covers 13 residues. Germline assignment: CDR1 GTSNPN and CDR2 SVGIG (reference sequence).

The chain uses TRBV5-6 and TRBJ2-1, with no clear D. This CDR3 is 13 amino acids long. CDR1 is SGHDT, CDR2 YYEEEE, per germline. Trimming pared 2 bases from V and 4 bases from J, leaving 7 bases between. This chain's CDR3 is CASSLREYNEQFF. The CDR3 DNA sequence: TGTGCCAGCAGCTTAAGGGAATACAATGAGCAGTTCTTC.

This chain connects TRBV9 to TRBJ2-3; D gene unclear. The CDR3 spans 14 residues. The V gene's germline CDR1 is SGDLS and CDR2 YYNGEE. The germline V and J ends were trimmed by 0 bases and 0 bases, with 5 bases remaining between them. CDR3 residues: CASSVGSSTDTQYF. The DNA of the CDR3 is TGTGCCAGCAGCGTAGGTTCTAGCACAGATACGCAGTATTTT.

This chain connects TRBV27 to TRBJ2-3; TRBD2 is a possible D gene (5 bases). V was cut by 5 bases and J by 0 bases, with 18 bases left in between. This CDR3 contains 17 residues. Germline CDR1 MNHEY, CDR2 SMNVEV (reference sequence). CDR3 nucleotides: TGTGCCAGCAGTACCTATTCGGGAACATTTAGCACAGATACGCAGTATTTT. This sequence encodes CASSTYSGTFSTDTQYF.

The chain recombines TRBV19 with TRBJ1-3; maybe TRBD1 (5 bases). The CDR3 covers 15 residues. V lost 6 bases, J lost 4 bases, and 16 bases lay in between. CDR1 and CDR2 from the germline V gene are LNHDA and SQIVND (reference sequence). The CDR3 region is CASSPGTKLGNTIYF. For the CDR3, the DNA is TGTGCCAGTAGCCCAGGGACTAAATTGGGAAACACCATATATTTT.

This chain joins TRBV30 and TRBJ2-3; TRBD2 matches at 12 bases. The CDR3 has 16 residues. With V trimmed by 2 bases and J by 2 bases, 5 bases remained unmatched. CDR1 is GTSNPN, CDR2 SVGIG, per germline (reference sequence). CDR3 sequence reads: CAWSTGLAGSTDTQYF. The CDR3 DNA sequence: TGTGCCTGGAGTACCGGACTAGCGGGATCCACAGATACGCAGTATTTT.

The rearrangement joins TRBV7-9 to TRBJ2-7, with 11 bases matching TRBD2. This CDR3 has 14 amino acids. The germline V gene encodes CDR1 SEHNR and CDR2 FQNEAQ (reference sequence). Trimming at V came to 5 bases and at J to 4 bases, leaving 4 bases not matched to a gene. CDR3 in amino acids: CASSPTSGAYEQYF. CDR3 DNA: TGTGCCAGCAGCCCGACTAGCGGGGCTTACGAGCAGTACTTC.

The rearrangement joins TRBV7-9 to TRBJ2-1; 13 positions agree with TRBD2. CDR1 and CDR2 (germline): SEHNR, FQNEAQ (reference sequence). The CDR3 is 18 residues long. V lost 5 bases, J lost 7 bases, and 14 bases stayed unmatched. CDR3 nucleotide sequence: TGTGCCAGCAGCCTTCGGACTAGCGGGGGCTCCCGGGGGAATGAGCAGTTCTTC. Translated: CASSLRTSGGSRGNEQFF.

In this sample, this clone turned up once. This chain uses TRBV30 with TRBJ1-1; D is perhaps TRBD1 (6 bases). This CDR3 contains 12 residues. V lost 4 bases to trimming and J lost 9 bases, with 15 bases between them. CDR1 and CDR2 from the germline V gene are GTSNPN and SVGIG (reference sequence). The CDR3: CAWKGGSEKAFF. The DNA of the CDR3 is TGTGCCTGGAAAGGGGGGTCAGAGAAAGCTTTCTTT.

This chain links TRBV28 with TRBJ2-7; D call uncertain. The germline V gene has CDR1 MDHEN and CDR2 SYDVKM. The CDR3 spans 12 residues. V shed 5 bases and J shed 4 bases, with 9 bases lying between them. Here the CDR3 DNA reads TGTGCCAGCAGTGCCGAGGATTACGAGCAGTACGTC. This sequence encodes CASSAEDYEQYV.

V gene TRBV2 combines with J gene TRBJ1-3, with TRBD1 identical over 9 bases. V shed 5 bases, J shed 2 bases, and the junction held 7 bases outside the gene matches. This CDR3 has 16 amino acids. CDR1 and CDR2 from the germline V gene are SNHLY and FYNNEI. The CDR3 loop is CASSLQGASTGNTIYF. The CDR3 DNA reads TGTGCCAGCAGTTTACAGGGGGCATCAACTGGAAACACCATATATTTT.

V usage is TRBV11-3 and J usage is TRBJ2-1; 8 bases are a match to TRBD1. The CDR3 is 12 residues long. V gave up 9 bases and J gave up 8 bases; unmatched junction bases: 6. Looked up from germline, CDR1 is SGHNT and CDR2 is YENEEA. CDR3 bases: TGTGCCAGTGGGACAGGTCGGGATGAGCAGTTCTTC. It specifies CASGTGRDEQFF.

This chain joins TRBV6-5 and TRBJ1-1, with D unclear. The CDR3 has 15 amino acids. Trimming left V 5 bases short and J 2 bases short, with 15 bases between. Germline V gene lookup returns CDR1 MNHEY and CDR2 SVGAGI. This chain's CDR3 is CASSTWEMVNTEAFF. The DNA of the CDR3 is TGTGCCAGCAGTACCTGGGAAATGGTAAACACTGAAGCTTTCTTT.

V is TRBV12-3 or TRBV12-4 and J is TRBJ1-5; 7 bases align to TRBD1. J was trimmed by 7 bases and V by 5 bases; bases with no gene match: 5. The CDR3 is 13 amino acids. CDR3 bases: TGTGCCAGCAGTCGGGACAGCTCCCAGCCCCAGCATTTT. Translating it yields CASSRDSSQPQHF.

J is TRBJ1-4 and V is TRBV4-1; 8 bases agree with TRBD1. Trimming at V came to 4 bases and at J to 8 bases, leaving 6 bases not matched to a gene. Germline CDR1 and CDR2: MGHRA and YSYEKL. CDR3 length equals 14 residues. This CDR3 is CASSLQGDREKLFF. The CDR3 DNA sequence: TGCGCCAGCAGCCTACAGGGGGACAGGGAAAAACTGTTTTTT.

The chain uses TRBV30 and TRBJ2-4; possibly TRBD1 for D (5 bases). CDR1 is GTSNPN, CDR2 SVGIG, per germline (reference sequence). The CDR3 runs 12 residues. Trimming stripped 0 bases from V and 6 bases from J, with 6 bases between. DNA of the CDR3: TGTGCCTGGAGTGTTGGGGCAAACATTCAGTACTTC. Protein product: CAWSVGANIQYF.

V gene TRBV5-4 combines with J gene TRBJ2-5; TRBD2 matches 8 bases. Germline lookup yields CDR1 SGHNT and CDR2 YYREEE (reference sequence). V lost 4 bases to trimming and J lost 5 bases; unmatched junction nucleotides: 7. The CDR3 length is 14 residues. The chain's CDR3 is CASSPGGAGETQYF. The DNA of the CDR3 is TGTGCCAGCAGCCCGGGGGGGGCTGGGGAGACCCAGTACTTC.

CDR3 bases: TGTGCCAGCAGCTTATTGGGGACGGCCGGGACTAGTTTCTACGAGCAGTACGTC. Its protein product is CASSLLGTAGTSFYEQYV. The chain couples TRBV7-2 to TRBJ2-7, with TRBD2 identical over 8 bases. The CDR3 is made up of 18 amino acids. Losses at the gene ends were 2 bases for V and 3 bases for J; bases not matched to a gene: 15. CDR1 and CDR2 (germline): SGHTA, FQGNSA.

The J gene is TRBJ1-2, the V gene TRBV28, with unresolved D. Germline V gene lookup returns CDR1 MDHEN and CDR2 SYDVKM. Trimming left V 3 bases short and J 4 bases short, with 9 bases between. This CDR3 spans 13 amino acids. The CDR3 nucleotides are TGTGCCAGCAGTTTCCGGACCGCCTATGGCTACACCTTC. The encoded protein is CASSFRTAYGYTF.

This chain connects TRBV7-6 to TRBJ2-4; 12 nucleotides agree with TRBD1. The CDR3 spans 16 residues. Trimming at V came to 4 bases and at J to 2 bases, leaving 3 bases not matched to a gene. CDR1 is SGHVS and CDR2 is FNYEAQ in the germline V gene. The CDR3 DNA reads TGTGCCAGCAGCTCCGGGACAGGGGGCCCCAAAAACATTCAGTACTTC. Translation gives CASSSGTGGPKNIQYF.